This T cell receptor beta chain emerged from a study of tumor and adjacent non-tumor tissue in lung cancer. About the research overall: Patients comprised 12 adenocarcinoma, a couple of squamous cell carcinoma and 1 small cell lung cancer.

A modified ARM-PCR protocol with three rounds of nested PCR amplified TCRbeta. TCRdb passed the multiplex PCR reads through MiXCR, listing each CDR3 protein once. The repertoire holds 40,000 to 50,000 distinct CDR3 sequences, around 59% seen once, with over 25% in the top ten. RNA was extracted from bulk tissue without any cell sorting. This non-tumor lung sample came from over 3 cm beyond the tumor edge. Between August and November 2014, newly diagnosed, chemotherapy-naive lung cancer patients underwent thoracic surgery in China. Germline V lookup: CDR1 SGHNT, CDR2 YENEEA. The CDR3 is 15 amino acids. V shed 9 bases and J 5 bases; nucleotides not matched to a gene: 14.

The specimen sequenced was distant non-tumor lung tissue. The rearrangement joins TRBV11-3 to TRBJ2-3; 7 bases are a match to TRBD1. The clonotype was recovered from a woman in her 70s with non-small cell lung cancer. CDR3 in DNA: TGTGCCAGTGGCTTTAGAGGGGGCGTAGGAGATACGCAGTATTTT. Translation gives CASGFRGGVGDTQYF.